Below, one TCR beta chain is given with its context. Its antigen remains unknown. The data were obtained in a study of T cell responses to AZD1222 COVID-19 vaccine. Across the whole study: Investigators merged groups given second doses at roughly 4 or roughly 12 weeks. Study-wide results and caveats: Most donors were white British and more were female, and clonal diversity was possibly underestimated. Spike was spanned by vaccine-associated CD4 TCRs, which were dominant at 160-218 and 743-854.

TCRdb's table, derived via immunoSEQ multiplex PCR, lists solely in-frame clones and lacks some. This sample has 75,000 to 100,000 clones, with approximately 91% found just once. The sequences come from peripheral blood, collected on day 0 of AZD1222 vaccination. This TCR was sampled from an adult in good health.

CDR3 sequence (DNA): TGTGCCAGCAGCTTAGAAGGGAGAGGCACAGATACGCAGTATTTT. Translated, it gives CASSLEGRGTDTQYF. V usage is TRBV11-3 and J usage is TRBJ2-3; D may be TRBD2 (5 bases). The V and J ends lost 0 bases and 1 base respectively, with 8 bases between them. The germline V gene has CDR1 SGHNT and CDR2 YENEEA. This CDR3 is built from 15 residues. Supplemented by reference TRBV11-3 and TRBJ2-3, the full variable domain reads EAGVVQSPRYKIIEKKQPVAFWCNPISGHNTLYWYLQNLGQGPELLIRYENEEAVDDSQLPKDRFSAERLKGVDSTLKIQPAELGDSAVYLCASSLEGRGTDTQYFGPGTRLTVL.